This TCR beta chain was recovered during a study of cytomegalovirus exposure and HLA in healthy donors (dated by TCRdb to the late 2010s). Describing the broader study: An earlier analysis of roughly 570 of the donors reported around 280 Gb of sequence data and around 120 million unique TCR beta sequences obtained from around 180 million T cells. A later genetic analysis took genome-wide SNP genotypes for about 55% of the 666 donors and used that subset as a discovery cohort. Typing coverage varied by locus: roughly 629-630 donors for A, B, C, DRB1 and DQB1; under 550 for DQA1; more than 600 for DPA1; approximately 450 for DPB1. Besides the first cohort of roughly 660 subjects, a separate validation cohort made up of roughly 120 different subjects was used. In a later analysis, previously published TCR beta repertoires from some 640 donors were re-analyzed and high-resolution HLA genotyping was added so that TCR occurrence patterns could be studied. Both class I and class II loci were covered by HLA typing, at four-digit resolution. Donor age, sex, ethnicity and CMV serostatus were collected together with the repertoire data. To predict cytomegalovirus infection status, the study brought together high-throughput TCR immunosequencing, statistical association of individual TCRs with disease status, and machine learning. The study profiled the T cell repertoires of more than 500 subjects by immunosequencing and related them to cytomegalovirus serostatus. Of the approximately 400 genotyped donors, around 81% fell in the genetic ancestry cluster associated with self-reported Caucasian donors. The aim of the study was to test whether cataloging public T cell receptors could identify signatures of past pathogen exposure. Rather than drawing on any new phenotypic data, the later analysis identified candidate immune exposures from TCR beta sequences and the way those sequences occurred across donors. Across 300 to 500 genotyped donors of the cohort, an average of 235,054 unique TCR beta nucleotide sequences per donor were sequenced, and about a sixth of those sequences were non-productive. To decide whether each TCR beta V gene segment behaved as functional or pseudogenic, an earlier analysis of 587 of the donors relied on high-throughput TCR beta sequencing. Every repertoire in the discovery cohort had been generated on one and the same sequencing platform. Roughly 5 DR-DQ haplotypes were treated as single units for association and clustering because of strong linkage in the cohort. Roughly 300 gigabases of sequencing data and around 88 million unique TCR sequences made up an early release that covered approximately 620 HLA-typed donors. The study at large found these results: V-gene and J-gene trimming of TCR beta chains was associated with a missense DCLRE1C variant in a later genetic analysis, and the association was replicated in an independent cohort. In a later analysis, HLA-associated TCR beta chains showed more clonal expansion and lower generation probabilities than non-associated chains that were equally common. This cohort had only TCR beta chains sequenced, and the lack of alpha or paired-chain data limited which features could be detected. According to a later genetic analysis, donors in an Asian-associated ancestry cluster had fewer N-insertions in productive TCRs than the approximately 670-donor mean. Specific HLA alleles were associated with over 15,000 TCR beta sequences at a false discovery rate of 0.05 in a later analysis. In a later analysis, several top co-occurrence clusters were reported to appear linked to parvovirus B19, influenza, CMV and Epstein-Barr virus. A group of highly shared sequence variants was considered likely to be a technical artifact of the sequencing pipeline. The authors suggested that the approach could potentially be generalized to other disease states and immunological phenotypes. Because counts were too low, 15 to 20 rarely observed V segments, including chromosome 9 orphons, were excluded from the earlier analysis of about 500 of the donors. Linkage disequilibrium might explain the correlated functional status among segregating V segments, but an unknown experimental factor could not be excluded. The study listed 150 to 200 TCR beta chains as associated with cytomegalovirus. In a later analysis, TCR association rates were found to vary across HLA loci, with the most associated TCRs seen for DRB1 alleles and the fewest for HLA-C alleles. In an earlier analysis of over 550 of the donors, most TCR beta V segments were observed in productive rearrangements about 87% or about 30% of the time, broadly matching IMGT annotations. When HLA alleles, especially DR and DQ, strongly co-occurred, TCR associations were difficult to assign to individual alleles. HLA typing was unavailable for some donors at each locus, so association tests used only the typed subset. A further reported finding was that TCR beta sequences accurately predicted the HLA-A and HLA-B alleles for most subjects in the first cohort. A later analysis found that most CMV-associated TCR beta chains appeared HLA-restricted, with HLA associations seemingly driven largely by CMV exposure. For the cohort, immune exposure information was limited to CMV serostatus. Presence/absence analyses assumed roughly uniform sequencing depth across donors, an assumption that may not hold. The classifier was reported to diagnose cytomegalovirus status with high specificity and sensitivity in both the original cohort and the validation cohort. In vitro tests confirmed that three of the cytomegalovirus-associated TCR beta chains recognize cytomegalovirus antigens. The 87-base-pair reads could not distinguish some IMGT-functional V segments, including TRBV6-2 and TRBV6-3, so those segments were excluded. While some public TCRs were present in many individuals, most TCR sequences turned up only very rarely across donors.

The cohort comprised 710 or so healthy bone marrow donors. All cohort members were sampled while nominally healthy, although unrecorded immune exposures were likely present. Of the 670 or so cohort members, approximately 280 had positive CMV serostatus and 350 to 450 had negative CMV serostatus, and CMV serostatus was not recorded for the donor. A peripheral blood sample was collected from each donor, and TCR beta sequencing was performed on peripheral blood mononuclear cells. The Qiagen DNeasy Blood Extraction Kit was used to extract genomic DNA from the blood cell samples. The CDR3 contains 14 residues, cysteine and phenylalanine counted. Only CDR3 DNA remains: 42 bases, in frame from the first base. The library was built by means of the immunoSEQ multiplex PCR assay. For the multiplex PCR, a mixture combining 60 forward primers for TCR Vbeta segments and 13 reverse primers for TCR Jbeta segments was used. A multiplex PCR assay on genomic DNA amplified the CDR3 region of rearranged TCR beta genes. The amplified TCR beta libraries were sequenced on the Illumina HiSeq System as 87-base-pair reads. The authors' pipeline ran thus. Across the roughly 670 repertoires, a later analysis counted approximately 75 million unique TCR beta chains, roughly 11 million of which were shared by at least two donors. Raw reads were error-corrected and collapsed into unique sequences with a nearest-neighbor algorithm that merged closely related sequences to remove PCR and sequencing errors. V, D and J gene segments were assigned by aligning CDR3 sequences to IMGT reference sequences. Each retained sequence needed at least a six-nucleotide match to both a V gene segment and a J gene segment. A rearrangement was called productive if the CDR3 had no stop codons and remained in frame with V and J, and every other rearrangement was called non-productive. Following IMGT convention, CDR3 was defined as the stretch from the second conserved V-encoded cysteine to the conserved J-encoded phenylalanine. In an earlier analysis of around 570 of the donors, sequences lacking an unambiguous match to a single V gene segment were excluded. In an earlier analysis of 587 of the donors, V segments were called functional above 56.7% productive rearrangements and were called segregating when the between-donor standard deviation exceeded 5%. A statistical classification framework was built to diagnose cytomegalovirus status from the catalog of TCR beta chain sequences. V and J gene assignment, in a later analysis, came from comparing TCR nucleotide sequences with IMGT/GENE-DB human TR gene sequences. Using the TCRdist pipeline, a later analysis assigned CDR3 sequences along with most-parsimonious VDJ recombination scenarios. A later analysis defined each TCR beta chain by its CDR3 amino acid sequence plus V-gene family, and excluded reads lacking a unique V-gene family. In a later analysis, approximately 640 highly shared, low-generation-probability nucleotide sequences were removed to address suspected cross-contamination and a sequencing artifact. A later analysis calculated a clonal expansion index for each public chain from normalized within-repertoire ranks of inferred template counts. Generation probabilities in a later analysis came from a VDJ recombination model fitted to out-of-frame rearrangements, and those results were checked against IGoR. A later analysis scored TCR-TCR, TCR-HLA and TCR-CMV co-occurrence with hypergeometric tests, applying a repertoire-size bias correction to TCR pairs. False discovery rates were estimated in a later analysis by permuting HLA or CMV assignments 20 times. A later analysis grouped co-occurring TCRs with DBSCAN, adding TCRdist sequence similarity when clustering within HLA-allele-positive subsets. Repertoires with fewer than 30,000 or more than 120,000 public chains were left out of co-occurrence clustering, as were four to six repertoires with anomalous nucleotide sharing. TCRdb's version of the immuneACCESS table is confined to in-frame rearrangements and falls short of the full clone set. An unresolved V gene accounts for under half of the shortfall where checked; the remainder is of unknown origin. V and J calls and clone size are as listed in that table; D and trimming were resolved from the DNA. This sample has tens of thousands of clones in its table, and 75% to 90% of those were observed once. Jointly, the top ten make up 6.5% to 7% of the sample.

This clone was recorded only once. It lacks a known antigen. No quality values exist for individual bases; no much larger clone is one base distant. The rearrangement joined TRBV7-5 to TRBJ1-1; the table names TRBD1, a call not compared with the DNA. TRBV7-5 is a documented pseudogene. The material sequenced was PBMCs. This TCR came from a human donor in good health. The CDR3 loop reads CARSLPGGFTEAFF. The nucleotides read TGTGCCAGAAGCTTACCAGGGGGCTTCACTGAAGCTTTCTTT.